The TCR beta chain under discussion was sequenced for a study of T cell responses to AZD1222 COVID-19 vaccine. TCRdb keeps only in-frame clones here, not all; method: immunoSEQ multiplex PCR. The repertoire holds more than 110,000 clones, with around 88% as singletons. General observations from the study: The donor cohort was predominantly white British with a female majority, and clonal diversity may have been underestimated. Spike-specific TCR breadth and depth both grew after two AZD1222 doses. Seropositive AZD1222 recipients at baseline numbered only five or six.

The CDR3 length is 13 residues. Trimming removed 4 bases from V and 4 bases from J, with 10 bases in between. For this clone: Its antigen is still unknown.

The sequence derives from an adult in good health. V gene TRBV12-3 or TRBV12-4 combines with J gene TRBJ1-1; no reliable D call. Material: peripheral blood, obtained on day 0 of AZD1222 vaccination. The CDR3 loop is CASSWTGGTEAFF. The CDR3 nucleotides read TGTGCCAGCAGTTGGACGGGCGGCACTGAAGCTTTCTTT.